This TCR beta chain was documented in a study of response to subunit inactivated influenza vaccine (dated by TCRdb to 2016 to 2018). In the study overall: The study used deep quantitative T cell receptor repertoire profiling to track responses to a trivalent subunit inactivated influenza vaccine.

Receptor libraries were prepared by RT-PCR. The sequencing machine was an Illumina HiSeq 2500. TCRdb redid the processing of the public reads, applying fastp at Q25 and MiXCR, and retained in-frame beta chains. For every CDR3 protein sequence, its rows merge into one entry that carries the most common genes and DNA. Here the sample has 200,000 to 300,000 distinct CDR3 sequences; over 9% occur a single time. The ten largest make up about 7.8% of the sample. With regard to this clonotype: Its antigen is still unknown. No base qualities exist here, and no much larger clone lies one base off it.

The CDR3, from cysteine to phenylalanine, totals 14 residues. The retained sequence is limited to the CDR3, 42 bases, with the frame set at the first base. CDR1 LGHDT and CDR2 YNNKEL were looked up in the germline V gene (reference sequence). Germline trimming: 4 bases from V, 4 bases from J; junction bases outside gene matches: 2. What the work shows at the level of the full study, not this receptor alone: The authors suggested that each seasonal influenza vaccination may recruit only a limited number of new T cells.

Here the chain combines TRBV3-1 and TRBJ2-1; 9 bases in the junction line up with TRBD2. The starting material was non-naive T cells sorted from PBMCs, obtained less than 15 days before vaccination. This specimen's cell subset or site label, per the study, means: memory T cell fraction. The TCR comes from a man between 50 and 59 years old who received an inactivated influenza vaccine. Donor details come from another sample of the same person, matched by shared clones. CDR3 region: CASSPLAGYNEQFF. The DNA sequence follows: TGTGCCAGCAGCCCACTAGCGGGTTACAATGAGCAGTTCTTC.